This note documents a single T cell receptor beta chain sequence. This entry belongs to a study of early T cells in non-severe SARS-CoV-2 infection. From the 5' RACE reads, TCRdb called clonotypes with MiXCR, one entry per CDR3 protein. The data hold about 67,000 distinct CDR3 sequences, with roughly 11% observed a single time. The V end was cut by 7 bases, the J end by 4 bases, with 12 bases between. The CDR3 is 13 amino acids. Germline V gene lookup returns CDR1 SEHNR and CDR2 FQNEAQ (reference sequence). The receptor's source is an adult who was a healthcare worker with PCR-confirmed SARS-CoV-2 infection or an uninfected control (not recorded which). Sequenced: whole blood. The rearrangement uses TRBV7-9 and TRBJ2-3; D uncertain. The CDR3 loop is CASTQLRADTQYF. The DNA for the CDR3 is TGTGCCAGCACCCAATTAAGGGCAGATACGCAGTATTTT.